Listed here are 29 T cell receptor beta chains from one sample, sequenced in a study of post-analysis software for immune sequencing data. Unique molecular identifiers were present in the TCR beta cDNA libraries. TCRdb re-called the PCR reads through MiXCR, storing one row per CDR3 protein. Here the sample spans about 820,000 distinct CDR3 sequences, roughly half being singletons. Antigens of these TCRs are unknown. Findings of the study overall: Included in a set of about five TRBV segments more frequent in patients than controls were TRBV5-6, TRBV5-1 and TRBV20-1.

Sequencing used blood. The receptors come from a girl aged 10-17 years with multiple sclerosis.

The chain links TRBV6-2 or TRBV6-3 to TRBJ2-7; D unresolved. In germline, CDR1 is MNHEY, CDR2 SVGEGT. This CDR3 comprises 12 residues. V was cut by 8 bases and J by 0 bases, with 8 bases left in between. The CDR3 spells CASYAYSYEQYF. The CDR3, as DNA: TGTGCCAGCTACGCTTACTCCTACGAGCAGTACTTC.

This clonotype was seen a handful of times. The chain joins TRBV2 to TRBJ2-1, with a tentative D call TRBD2 (5 bases). Germline CDR1 reads SNHLY; CDR2 reads FYNNEI. The CDR3 covers 13 residues. With 5 bases removed from V and 5 bases from J, the gap between germline ends came to 10 bases. CDR3 in amino acids: CASSREEDNEQFF. The CDR3 DNA reads as TGTGCCAGCAGTCGGGAAGAAGACAATGAGCAGTTCTTC.

V and J are TRBV7-9 and TRBJ1-1; D not resolved. CDR1 is SEHNR, CDR2 FQNEAQ, per germline (reference sequence). The germline V and J ends were trimmed by 1 base and 6 bases, with 9 bases remaining between them. The CDR3 runs to 13 residues. The CDR3 region is CASSLVGMAEAFF. The CDR3 nucleotides are TGTGCCAGCAGCTTAGTCGGGATGGCTGAAGCTTTCTTT. Using reference TRBV7-9 and TRBJ1-1 for the parts outside the CDR3, the full variable domain is DTGVSQNPRHKITKRGQNVTFRCDPISEHNRLYWYRQTLGQGPEFLTYFQNEAQLEKSRLLSDRFSAERPKGSFSTLEIQRTEQGDSAMYLCASSLVGMAEAFFGQGTRLTVV.

The rearrangement uses TRBV7-9 and TRBJ2-7; 8 bases align to TRBD1. With V trimmed by 5 bases and J by 0 bases, 9 bases remained unmatched. Germline V gene lookup returns CDR1 SEHNR and CDR2 FQNEAQ (reference sequence). The CDR3 runs to 16 residues. Here the CDR3 reads CASSTRTGISSYEQYF. Written as DNA, the CDR3 is TGTGCCAGCAGCACCCGGACAGGGATAAGCTCCTACGAGCAGTACTTC.

The chain combines TRBV12-3 or TRBV12-4 with TRBJ2-7; 10 nucleotides agree with TRBD2. The V gene end was trimmed by 4 bases and the J gene end by 7 bases; junction bases not matched to a gene: 19. The CDR3 loop spans 18 amino acids. CDR3 amino acids: CASSSGTSDIYSYNEQYF. Here the CDR3 DNA reads TGTGCCAGCAGTTCCGGGACTAGCGACATTTACTCCTACAATGAGCAGTACTTC.

There are a few counts of this clonotype. The chain combines TRBV6-5 with TRBJ2-7; D may be TRBD1 or TRBD2 (5 bases each). The germline CDR1 and CDR2 sequences are MNHEY and SVGAGI. The V end was cut by 6 bases, the J end by 3 bases, with 12 bases between. The CDR3 spans 13 residues. DNA for the CDR3: TGTGCCAGCAGAATTTCAGGGAGCTACGAGCAGTACTTC. Amino acids: CASRISGSYEQYF.

The genes are TRBV12-3 or TRBV12-4 and TRBJ1-5; unclear D gene. CDR3 size: 14 residues. Trimming left V 4 bases short and J 6 bases short, with 13 bases between. CDR3 amino acids: CASSSNEVGQPQHF. The CDR3 DNA follows: TGTGCCAGCAGTTCTAACGAAGTGGGTCAGCCCCAGCATTTT.

V and J are TRBV10-3 and TRBJ2-4, with 7 bases aligning to TRBD2. The J call is uncertain, as TRBJ2-7 better fits the DNA end. The CDR3 is 16 amino acids. Germline assignment: CDR1 ENHRY and CDR2 SYGVKD. The CDR3 nucleotides read TGTGCCATCAGTGAGTCGGCGTGGGAGGGATCCTACGAGCAGTACTTC. This translates into CAISESAWEGSYEQYF.

This sequence joins TRBV5-1 and TRBJ2-3, with D perhaps matching TRBD1 (6 bases). Per germline, CDR1 SGHRS and CDR2 YFSETQ. Trimming cost V 7 bases and J 0 bases, with 15 bases left between them. CDR3 length: 15 amino acids. The CDR3 region is CASVPGDPSTDTQYF. CDR3 coding DNA: TGCGCCAGCGTTCCAGGGGATCCTAGCACAGATACGCAGTATTTT.

The chain uses TRBV5-1 and TRBJ1-2; 7 nucleotides agree with TRBD1. CDR3 size: 15 residues. Germline trimming cut 0 bases from V and 6 bases from J; bases unmatched to any gene: 8. Germline V gene sequence: CDR1 SGHRS, CDR2 YFSETQ. Here the CDR3 DNA reads TGCGCCAGCAGCTTGGGGCTACAGGGGCGAAATGGCTACACCTTC. This encodes CASSLGLQGRNGYTF. Full variable domain (missing parts from reference TRBV5-1 and TRBJ1-2): KAGVTQTPRYLIKTRGQQVTLSCSPISGHRSVSWYQQTPGQGLQFLFEYFSETQRNKGNFPGRFSGRQFSNSRSEMNVSTLELGDSALYLCASSLGLQGRNGYTFGSGTRLTVV.

The gene calls are TRBV5-1 and TRBJ1-2; maybe TRBD1 (5 bases). Trimming left V 0 bases short and J 4 bases short, with 16 bases between. The CDR3 runs 16 residues. The V gene's germline CDR1 is SGHRS and CDR2 YFSETQ. The CDR3 spells CASSLAGTAQIYGYTF. Written as DNA, the CDR3 is TGCGCCAGCAGCTTGGCCGGGACCGCGCAAATCTATGGCTACACCTTC.

J is TRBJ1-5 and V is TRBV10-3; D is uncertain. Germline CDR1 reads ENHRY; CDR2 reads SYGVKD. This CDR3 has 14 residues. Trimming removed 0 bases at V and 2 bases at J, with 5 bases between. The CDR3 region has the DNA TGTGCCATCAGTGAGTCTTTGGGCAATCAGCCCCAGCATTTT. Translating gives CAISESLGNQPQHF.

This clonotype was seen a few times. The rearrangement joins TRBV6-6 to TRBJ2-3, with TRBD2 identical over 7 bases. J lost 0 bases, V lost 10 bases, and 10 bases had no gene match. Germline V gives CDR1 MNHNY, CDR2 SVGAGI (reference sequence). The CDR3 has 15 residues. In DNA, the CDR3 is TGTGCCACCCTCTGGAGCGGGATCAGCACAGATACGCAGTATTTT. Protein product: CATLWSGISTDTQYF.

The V gene is TRBV6-2 or TRBV6-3, the J gene TRBJ1-2; 8 bases line up with TRBD1. This CDR3 spans 13 amino acids. The germline V gene has CDR1 MNHEY and CDR2 SVGEGT. Trimming took 5 bases from V and 4 from J; bases not matched to a gene: 3. CDR3 protein: CASSDQGAYGYTF. The CDR3 bases are TGTGCCAGCAGTGACCAGGGGGCCTATGGCTACACCTTC.

The chain employs TRBV12-3 or TRBV12-4 and TRBJ2-7; D possibly corresponds to TRBD2 (7 bases). The CDR3 is 15 residues long. V lost 2 bases, J lost 4 bases, and 15 bases lay in between. The CDR3 region has the DNA TGTGCCAGCAGTTTAAGGGGCGGGGGCGTTTACGAGCAGTACTTC. As protein: CASSLRGGGVYEQYF.

The chain links TRBV11-2 to TRBJ2-7, with D possibly TRBD2 on 6 matching bases. The CDR3 runs to 15 residues. V lost 5 bases, J lost 3 bases, and 17 bases lay in between. Germline V gene data show CDR1 as SGHAT and CDR2 as FQNNGV. The CDR3 DNA reads TGTGCCAGCAGCCCCGCAGGAGCGGGTCACTACGAGCAGTACTTC. This gives the protein CASSPAGAGHYEQYF.

This chain connects TRBV29-1 to TRBJ2-3, with 11 bases matching TRBD2. The V gene end was trimmed by 7 bases and the J gene end by 1 base; junction bases not matched to a gene: 7. This CDR3 is 15 amino acids long. Germline loops: CDR1 SQVTM, CDR2 ANQGSEA. The CDR3 is CSATQLAGGTDTQYF. CDR3 sequence (DNA): TGCAGCGCCACCCAACTAGCGGGAGGCACAGATACGCAGTATTTT.

J is TRBJ2-7 and V is TRBV7-8; D possibly matches TRBD1 or TRBD2 (5 bases each). The DNA end lines up better with TRBJ2-5; the J call may be wrong. Per germline, CDR1 SGHVS and CDR2 FQNEAQ. The CDR3 sequence is 16 residues long. CDR3 amino acids: CASSPGTVKVQETQYF. The CDR3 DNA reads TGTGCCAGCAGCCCAGGGACGGTGAAAGTTCAAGAGACCCAGTACTTC.

This rearrangement joins TRBV5-1 to TRBJ2-3; no reliable D call. This CDR3 comprises 15 residues. Germline CDR1 reads SGHRS; CDR2 reads YFSETQ. Trimming removed 4 bases from V and 3 bases from J, with 15 bases in between. The CDR3 loop is CASSQLERVTDTQYF. The CDR3 DNA follows: TGCGCCAGCAGCCAATTAGAAAGGGTGACAGATACGCAGTATTTT.

The chain uses TRBV5-1 and TRBJ2-7, with TRBD1 matching 9 bases. The CDR3 loop spans 16 amino acids. Per germline, CDR1 SGHRS and CDR2 YFSETQ. Trimming cost V 7 bases and J 4 bases; bases outside gene matches: 15. The CDR3 region is CASGTGGPTPHYEQYF. In DNA, the CDR3 is TGCGCCAGCGGAACAGGGGGCCCAACCCCACATTACGAGCAGTACTTC.

The V call is TRBV7-3, the J call TRBJ2-1, with 13 bases identical to TRBD2. The CDR3 runs 19 residues. The V gene end was trimmed by 4 bases and the J gene end by 0 bases; junction bases not matched to a gene: 9. The V gene's germline CDR1 is SGHTA and CDR2 FQGTGA. The chain's CDR3 is CASSSGLAGTPSSYNEQFF. The CDR3 DNA reads as TGTGCCAGCAGCTCGGGACTAGCGGGAACCCCAAGCTCCTACAATGAGCAGTTCTTC.

At least ten counts were recorded for this clonotype. The chain links TRBV29-1 to TRBJ2-7; the D gene could be TRBD1 or TRBD2 (7 bases each). The germline V gene encodes CDR1 SQVTM and CDR2 ANQGSEA. The CDR3 runs to 12 residues. Trimming pared 6 bases from V and 0 bases from J, leaving 9 bases between. CDR3 loop: CSVRGGSYEQYF. Written as DNA, the CDR3 is TGCAGCGTCAGGGGGGGCTCCTACGAGCAGTACTTC.

The J gene is TRBJ2-5, the V gene TRBV2, with 8 bases lining up with TRBD1. Germline CDR1 is SNHLY and CDR2 is FYNNEI. This CDR3 is built from 13 residues. After removal of 5 bases from V and 6 bases from J, the junction contained 5 bases not matched to a gene. The CDR3 DNA follows: TGTGCCAGCAGTAAGGACAGGGCGAAGACCCAGTACTTC. Translated: CASSKDRAKTQYF.

The chain carries TRBV20-1 and TRBJ1-2; tentatively, D is TRBD1 (6 bases). Germline CDR1 DFQATT, CDR2 SNEGSKA (reference sequence). The germline V and J ends were trimmed by 0 bases and 4 bases, with 18 bases remaining between them. CDR3 length equals 16 residues. This chain's CDR3 is CSARDGRQEEGYGYTF. The CDR3 nucleotides are TGCAGTGCTAGAGATGGGAGACAGGAGGAGGGCTATGGCTACACCTTC.

As DNA, the CDR3 is TGTGCCAGCAGCTCATACGGAGAGACCCAGTACTTC. Translating it yields CASSSYGETQYF. The V and J genes are TRBV5-4 and TRBJ2-7, with D unclear. The closer fit of TRBJ2-5 to the DNA end suggests the J call may be wrong. This CDR3 spans 12 amino acids. Germline CDR1 reads SGHNT; CDR2 reads YYREEE (reference sequence).

The V gene is TRBV6-5, the J gene TRBJ2-7; D gene unclear. Germline CDR1 reads MNHEY; CDR2 reads SVGAGI. V lost 7 bases to trimming and J lost 4 bases, with 14 bases between them. This CDR3 is built from 13 residues. The CDR3: CASNAPPGYEQYF. The CDR3 region has the DNA TGTGCCAGCAATGCCCCCCCTGGGTACGAGCAGTACTTC.

For this clonotype: Germline and junction disagree at one end, which may indicate a read error. The rearrangement uses TRBV29-1 and TRBJ1-2; 10 bases are a match to TRBD1. Germline values: CDR1 SQVTM, CDR2 ANQGSEA. The CDR3 is 16 residues long. The CDR3 here is CSVGRIRGQGNCGYTF. CDR3 in DNA: TGCAGCGTTGGGAGAATCCGGGGACAGGGGAACTGTGGCTACACCTTC.

The chain carries TRBV20-1 and TRBJ1-1; D is possibly TRBD1 (5 bases). The CDR3 spans 14 residues. Per the germline V gene, CDR1 is DFQATT and CDR2 is SNEGSKA (reference sequence). Trimming pared 0 bases from V and 0 bases from J, leaving 8 bases between. Here the CDR3 reads CSARDRGLNTEAFF. The CDR3 DNA follows: TGCAGTGCTAGAGATCGGGGCTTGAACACTGAAGCTTTCTTT.

The chain is built from TRBV29-1 and TRBJ1-4; D is uncertain. V was pared by 4 bases and J by 8 bases, with 11 bases between. CDR1 is SQVTM, CDR2 ANQGSEA, per germline. This CDR3 comprises 12 residues. CDR3: CSVGHGYEKLFF. The CDR3 region has the DNA TGCAGCGTTGGACACGGATACGAAAAACTGTTTTTT.